These 24 T cell receptor beta chains were sequenced from one sample in a study of blood T cell repertoires in COVID-19. Measured with immunoSEQ multiplex PCR; TCRdb has only the in-frame clones, and not every one. The profile shows fewer than 85,000 clones, 75% to 90% of them singletons. Source material: peripheral blood. The receptors were sampled from a man of 80 years or more with acute or convalescent COVID-19.

J is TRBJ2-5 and V is TRBV5-1; 8 nucleotides line up with TRBD1. The CDR3 is 16 residues long. In germline, CDR1 is SGHRS, CDR2 YFSETQ. Losses at the gene ends were 4 bases for V and 5 bases for J; bases not matched to a gene: 13. The CDR3 region has the DNA TGCGCCAGCAGCCGAGACAGGGGAGATGCGTATGAGACCCAGTACTTC. Translation gives CASSRDRGDAYETQYF.

The chain has TRBV6-5 and TRBJ1-1; D gene uncertain. From germline, CDR1 is MNHEY and CDR2 SVGAGI. Trimming shortened V by 4 bases and J by 5 bases, and 17 bases separated the two germline ends. The CDR3 is made up of 15 amino acids. CDR3 in amino acids: CASSSQPRGKTEAFF. Written as DNA, the CDR3 is TGTGCCAGCAGTTCCCAACCCCGGGGTAAGACTGAAGCTTTCTTT.

The rearrangement uses TRBV7-8 and TRBJ2-5; TRBD1 matches 7 bases. After removal of 0 bases from V and 2 bases from J, the junction contained 9 bases not matched to a gene. CDR3 length: 17 amino acids. CDR1 SGHVS and CDR2 FQNEAQ come from the germline V gene. CDR3 amino acids: CASSLAQGGASQETQYF. For the CDR3, the DNA is TGTGCCAGCAGCTTAGCGCAAGGGGGCGCTTCTCAAGAGACCCAGTACTTC. Together with reference TRBV7-8 and TRBJ2-5, the CDR3 gives the full variable domain: GAGVSQSPRYKVAKRGQDVALRCDPISGHVSLFWYQQALGQGPEFLTYFQNEAQLDKSGLPSDRFFAERPEGSVSTLKIQRTQQEDSAVYLCASSLAQGGASQETQYFGPGTRLLVL.

This clone was recorded once. The DNA is omitted, as the CDR3 cannot be located on it reliably, and the CDR3 follows TCRdb's listing. The chain is built from TRBV6-6 and TRBJ2-7; whether TRBD2, the table's D call, matches the DNA was not checked. Germline-derived CDR1 and CDR2 are MNHNY and SVGAGI (reference sequence). Both ends counted, the CDR3 spans 13 residues. This CDR3 reads CASSSSVFYEQYF.

The rearrangement joins TRBV24-1 to TRBJ1-3; perhaps TRBD1 as D (6 bases). Germline V gives CDR1 KGHDR, CDR2 SFDVKD. The CDR3 sequence is 15 residues long. V lost 9 bases and J 4 bases, leaving 18 bases between the germline ends. In DNA, the CDR3 is TGTGCCACCGCCGATAGTCGGACAGCCGGAAACACCATATATTTT. It yields the protein CATADSRTAGNTIYF.

The chain employs TRBV7-9 and TRBJ1-6, with 7 bases identical to TRBD1. Germline values: CDR1 SEHNR, CDR2 FQNEAQ (reference sequence). The V and J ends lost 2 bases and 7 bases, in that order; junction bases with no gene match: 5. The CDR3 covers 15 residues. Here the CDR3 reads CASSLQRQGNSPLHF. CDR3 bases: TGTGCCAGCAGCTTACAGAGACAGGGAAATTCACCCCTCCACTTT.

The V and J genes are TRBV6-5 and TRBJ2-7; TRBD2 aligns across 14 bases. V was pared by 4 bases and J by 6 bases, with 5 bases of the junction left unmatched. The CDR3 totals 15 residues. Germline CDR1 reads MNHEY; CDR2 reads SVGAGI. For the CDR3, the DNA is TGTGCCAGCAGTTCCGGACTAGCGGGAGGCCGCGAGCAGTACTTC. Translating gives CASSSGLAGGREQYF.

The chain is built from TRBV5-1 and TRBJ2-3; 12 bases match TRBD2. The CDR3 is 17 residues long. The trim removed 4 bases at V and 4 bases at J, leaving 10 bases unmatched. CDR1 SGHRS and CDR2 YFSETQ come from the germline V gene. The CDR3 nucleotides are TGCGCCAGCAGCGGAAGAAAGCTAGCGGGAGGGCCAGATACGCAGTATTTT. This gives the protein CASSGRKLAGGPDTQYF.

The V call is TRBV7-9, the J call TRBJ2-6; tentatively, D is TRBD2 (5 bases). V gave up 3 bases and J gave up 2 bases, with 8 bases separating them. The CDR3 has 15 amino acids. Germline CDR1 and CDR2: SEHNR and FQNEAQ (reference sequence). The DNA of the CDR3 is TGTGCCAGCAGCTTCGGGGTTGCTGGGGCCAACGTCCTGACTTTC. As protein: CASSFGVAGANVLTF. Together with reference TRBV7-9 and TRBJ2-6, the CDR3 gives the full variable domain: DTGVSQNPRHKITKRGQNVTFRCDPISEHNRLYWYRQTLGQGPEFLTYFQNEAQLEKSRLLSDRFSAERPKGSFSTLEIQRTEQGDSAMYLCASSFGVAGANVLTFGAGSRLTVL.

The V call is TRBV2, the J call TRBJ2-7; perhaps TRBD2 as D (7 bases). V was cut by 8 bases and J by 1 base, with 15 bases left in between. Germline CDR1 reads SNHLY; CDR2 reads FYNNEI. The CDR3 is 14 residues long. This CDR3 is CASVYGGPSYEQYF. CDR3 sequence (DNA): TGTGCCAGCGTCTACGGGGGGCCGTCCTACGAGCAGTACTTC.

The rearrangement uses TRBV27 and TRBJ2-7; 10 bases agree with TRBD1. The CDR3 totals 15 residues. CDR1 and CDR2 (germline): MNHEY, SMNVEV (reference sequence). The junction had 8 bases not matched to a gene; V was cut back by 6 bases and J by 3 bases. The CDR3 DNA reads as TGTGCCAGCAGAAACCCGGGACAGGGGCACTACGAGCAGTACTTC. It translates to CASRNPGQGHYEQYF.

This clone was counted once. This chain joins TRBV19 and TRBJ1-2, with 9 positions matching TRBD1. The V segment lost 9 bases and the J segment 7 bases; nucleotides outside the gene matches: 9. Germline V gene lookup returns CDR1 LNHDA and CDR2 SQIVND (reference sequence). The CDR3 totals 13 residues. CDR3 protein: CASKDRGGFGYTF. For the CDR3, the DNA is TGTGCCAGCAAGGACAGGGGAGGTTTTGGCTACACCTTC.

The J gene is TRBJ1-1, the V gene TRBV19; D is unclear. The CDR3 spans 12 residues. Trimming removed 10 bases from V and 0 bases from J, with 9 bases in between. Looked up from germline, CDR1 is LNHDA and CDR2 is SQIVND (reference sequence). In DNA form, the CDR3 reads TGTGCCACCGCCCAGTTGAACACTGAAGCTTTCTTT. Its translation: CATAQLNTEAFF.

In this sample, this clone turned up a few times. This chain connects TRBV27 to TRBJ1-2, with 10 bases fitting TRBD1. Per germline, CDR1 MNHEY and CDR2 SMNVEV (reference sequence). The junction had 9 bases not matched to a gene; V was cut back by 3 bases and J by 5 bases. The CDR3 is 16 amino acids. CDR3 DNA sequence: TGTGCCAGCAGTTTCCTCCCCGGGACAGGGGCTTATGGCTACACCTTC. Protein: CASSFLPGTGAYGYTF.

The genes are TRBV19 and TRBJ1-2; D call uncertain. The CDR3 totals 12 residues. Per the germline V gene, CDR1 is LNHDA and CDR2 is SQIVND (reference sequence). V shed 9 bases and J shed 0 bases, with 8 bases lying between them. The CDR3 DNA sequence: TGTGCCAGCGAACACCCTAACTATGGCTACACCTTC. Its protein is CASEHPNYGYTF.

The chain joins TRBV4-2 to TRBJ2-7; possible D gene TRBD1, 6 bases. This CDR3 is 13 amino acids long. V lost 0 bases and J 3 bases, leaving 6 bases between the germline ends. The V gene's germline CDR1 is LGHNA and CDR2 YNFKEQ. CDR3 nucleotide sequence: TGTGCCAGCAGCCAAGACAGGGGCTACGAGCAGTACTTC. This sequence encodes CASSQDRGYEQYF.

CDR3 in DNA: TGTGCCAGCAGCCAAGATTGGGGGGGACAGGGATGGATGAGACCCCTCCACTTT. Translated: CASSQDWGGQGWMRPLHF. V gene TRBV3-1 (or the pseudogene TRBV3-2) combines with J gene TRBJ1-6, with 9 bases lining up with TRBD1. CDR3 length equals 18 residues. Germline CDR1 LGHDT, CDR2 YNNKEL (reference sequence). J was trimmed by 12 bases and V by 0 bases; bases with no gene match: 15.

In DNA, the CDR3 is TGTGCCAGCAGACCGAGGGCACTCCCGAACACTGAAGCTTTCTTT. Translating gives CASRPRALPNTEAFF. This chain uses TRBV27 with TRBJ1-1; unclear D gene. Germline V CDR1 and CDR2: MNHEY, SMNVEV (reference sequence). V gave up 6 bases and J gave up 1 base, with 15 bases separating them. The CDR3 covers 15 residues.

The rearrangement uses TRBV19 and TRBJ2-2, with TRBD1 matching 8 bases. J gave up 6 bases and V 1 base, and 4 bases lay outside the gene matches. The CDR3 has 15 amino acids. Germline assignment: CDR1 LNHDA and CDR2 SQIVND (reference sequence). CDR3 DNA sequence: TGTGCCAGTAGTATAGGACAGGGGTGGGCCGGGGAGCTGTTTTTT. Translating it yields CASSIGQGWAGELFF.

The rearrangement links TRBV9 to TRBJ1-4; 8 nucleotides match TRBD1. The CDR3 is 15 amino acids. Germline V CDR1 and CDR2: SGDLS, YYNGEE. The V segment lost 1 base and the J segment 7 bases; nucleotides outside the gene matches: 6. The CDR3: CASSVQDRVSEKLFF. CDR3 DNA sequence: TGTGCCAGCAGCGTACAGGACAGGGTGTCTGAAAAACTGTTTTTT.

The chain is built from TRBV14 and TRBJ1-1; D gene ambiguous. This CDR3 has 16 amino acids. Germline V CDR1 and CDR2: SGHDN, FVKESK. V lost 1 base, J lost 3 bases, and 15 bases lay in between. The CDR3, as DNA: TGTGCCAGCAGCCAAGGGCTACGGGGAATATACACTGAAGCTTTCTTT. This encodes CASSQGLRGIYTEAFF.

This chain links TRBV5-1 with TRBJ2-1, with a weak D call TRBD1 (5 bases). The CDR3 sequence is 15 residues long. The V end lost 2 bases, the J end lost 8 bases, and 17 bases lay between the germline ends. Germline assignment: CDR1 SGHRS and CDR2 YFSETQ. CDR3 loop: CASSLAQGVRDEQFF. The CDR3, as DNA: TGCGCCAGCAGCTTAGCCCAGGGCGTGAGAGATGAGCAGTTCTTC.

The gene calls are TRBV11-3 and TRBJ1-1; D gene uncertain. The germline gives CDR1 SGHNT, CDR2 YENEEA. The ends were cut back, 8 bases at V and 4 bases at J, with 17 bases in the middle. This CDR3 comprises 14 residues. The CDR3 is CASQPGEASTEAFF. The DNA for the CDR3 is TGTGCCAGCCAGCCCGGGGAGGCTAGCACTGAAGCTTTCTTT.

The V gene is TRBV19, the J gene TRBJ1-1; 8 bases fit TRBD1. Unmatched junction bases numbered 3, after V lost 6 bases and J lost 0 bases. The germline V gene has CDR1 LNHDA and CDR2 SQIVND (reference sequence). CDR3 length: 14 amino acids. The CDR3 coding sequence is TGTGCCAGTAGGGAGGGACAGGTGAACACTGAAGCTTTCTTT. It encodes CASREGQVNTEAFF.